The 17 T cell receptor beta chains below all came from one sample that was sequenced in a study of PD-1 blockade in classical Hodgkin lymphoma. Here immunoSEQ multiplex PCR was the method, and the copy in TCRdb shows in-frame clones only, minus some. The sample consists of roughly 150,000 clones, around four fifths of them appearing once. Following autologous stem cell transplantation, relapse occurred in every patient, and exposure to brentuximab vedotin varied. The starting material was peripheral blood mononuclear cells (PBMCs), obtained before the second cycle of nivolumab. Every receptor here comes from a human donor with classical Hodgkin lymphoma.

This chain joins TRBV4-3 and TRBJ1-4; 7 bases are a match to TRBD1. Unmatched junction bases numbered 11, after V lost 0 bases and J lost 7 bases. From germline, CDR1 is LGHNA and CDR2 YSLEER. The CDR3 sequence is 17 residues long. CDR3: CASSQDTRGRGGEKLFF. For the CDR3, the DNA is TGCGCCAGCAGCCAAGATACGAGGGGGCGAGGGGGTGAAAAACTGTTTTTT.

V usage is TRBV5-5 and J usage is TRBJ2-5, with D maybe TRBD2 (6 bases). This CDR3 has 14 residues. V was clipped by 0 bases and J by 5 bases, with 11 bases between them. Per the germline V gene, CDR1 is SGHKS and CDR2 is YYEKEE (reference sequence). DNA of the CDR3: TGTGCCAGCAGCTTGGCGCTGGGGAGGGAGACCCAGTACTTC. Translation: CASSLALGRETQYF.

V gene TRBV7-8 combines with J gene TRBJ2-3; TRBD2 matches at 7 bases. CDR3 size: 13 residues. Looked up from germline, CDR1 is SGHVS and CDR2 is FQNEAQ. The V segment lost 5 bases and the J segment 10 bases; nucleotides outside the gene matches: 9. The CDR3 sequence: CASSLLARGAQYF. The CDR3 region has the DNA TGTGCCAGCAGCCTACTAGCGAGAGGGGCGCAGTATTTT.

This chain links TRBV9 with TRBJ2-2; D not resolved. Germline CDR1 SGDLS, CDR2 YYNGEE. CDR3 length: 13 residues. Trimming cost V 6 bases and J 4 bases, with 10 bases left between them. The DNA for the CDR3 is TGTGCCAGCACCCCATTAACCACCGGGGAGCTGTTTTTT. Protein: CASTPLTTGELFF.

The V gene is TRBV10-3, the J gene TRBJ1-2, with a possible D match to TRBD1 (5 bases). The V end lost 0 bases, the J end lost 8 bases, and 13 bases lay between the germline ends. CDR1 is ENHRY and CDR2 is SYGVKD in the germline V gene. This CDR3 contains 14 residues. CDR3 nucleotides: TGTGCCATCAGTGAGTCCGGGACGCTGATCGGCTACACCTTC. Its translation: CAISESGTLIGYTF.

The chain links TRBV19 to TRBJ1-3, with D uncertain. The CDR3 is made up of 15 amino acids. CDR1 LNHDA and CDR2 SQIVND come from the germline V gene (reference sequence). V was pared by 4 bases and J by 0 bases, with 10 bases between. The DNA of the CDR3 is TGTGCCAGTAGTAATGGCGGGTTCTCTGGAAACACCATATATTTT. It encodes CASSNGGFSGNTIYF.

This rearrangement joins TRBV7-9 to TRBJ2-5; tentative D call: TRBD2 (5 bases). In germline, CDR1 is SEHNR, CDR2 FQNEAQ (reference sequence). V dropped 0 bases and J dropped 6 bases, with 14 bases sitting between them. This CDR3 has 15 residues. CDR3 bases: TGTGCCAGCAGCTTAGCAATCCTACACGGGAAGACCCAGTACTTC. As protein: CASSLAILHGKTQYF. The complete variable domain, with remaining parts taken from reference TRBV7-9 and TRBJ2-5, reads DTGVSQNPRHKITKRGQNVTFRCDPISEHNRLYWYRQTLGQGPEFLTYFQNEAQLEKSRLLSDRFSAERPKGSFSTLEIQRTEQGDSAMYLCASSLAILHGKTQYFGPGTRLLVL.

V usage is TRBV7-6 and J usage is TRBJ1-5, with 8 bases fitting TRBD1. Germline V CDR1 and CDR2: SGHVS, FNYEAQ. Trimming at V came to 5 bases and at J to 2 bases, leaving 11 bases not matched to a gene. There are 17 residues in the CDR3. The CDR3 nucleotides read TGTGCCAGCAGCCTCAGGGCAGGACAGGGAGGCAATCAGCCCCAGCATTTT. Translated, it gives CASSLRAGQGGNQPQHF.

This chain connects TRBV19 to TRBJ2-3; maybe TRBD2 (6 bases). CDR1 and CDR2 from the germline V gene are LNHDA and SQIVND (reference sequence). CDR3 size: 14 residues. Trimming stripped 3 bases from V and 1 base from J, with 8 bases between. CDR3 in amino acids: CASSIGGGTDTQYF. In DNA form, the CDR3 reads TGTGCCAGTAGTATCGGGGGAGGCACAGATACGCAGTATTTT.

In the case of this clone: Mismatch with germline at one junction end may stem from a read error. The J gene is TRBJ2-7, the V gene TRBV6-1, with D perhaps matching TRBD1 (6 bases). The CDR3 is 12 amino acids. Germline V CDR1 and CDR2: MNHNS, SASEGT. For the CDR3, the DNA is TGTGCCATCAGTTCAGGGGACTACGAGCAGTACTTC. Its translation is CAISSGDYEQYF.

The CDR3 protein is CASRDRGKSYEQYF. Here the CDR3 DNA reads TGTGCCAGCAGAGACAGGGGAAAATCCTACGAGCAGTACTTC. The rearrangement uses TRBV6-1 and TRBJ2-7; 8 bases line up with TRBD1. The V gene end was trimmed by 6 bases and the J gene end by 1 base; junction bases not matched to a gene: 5. CDR3 length: 14 amino acids. The germline V gene encodes CDR1 MNHNS and CDR2 SASEGT.

The V and J genes are TRBV6-6 and TRBJ2-1; no clear D gene. This CDR3 is built from 13 residues. CDR1 is MNHNY and CDR2 is SVGAGI in the germline V gene (reference sequence). Trimming left V 7 bases short and J 3 bases short, with 10 bases between. CDR3: CASTSVRYNEQFF. The CDR3 nucleotides read TGTGCCAGCACGAGCGTTCGCTACAATGAGCAGTTCTTC.

Only one count was recorded for this clone. The chain recombines TRBV2 with TRBJ2-3, with 8 bases matching TRBD1. This CDR3 comprises 14 residues. V was pared by 4 bases and J by 3 bases, with 3 bases of the junction left unmatched. Germline V gene sequence: CDR1 SNHLY, CDR2 FYNNEI. The CDR3 sequence: CASSGQGPTDTQYF. CDR3 nucleotide sequence: TGTGCCAGCAGTGGACAGGGGCCGACAGATACGCAGTATTTT.

This sequence joins TRBV19 and TRBJ1-5; tentatively, D is TRBD1 (5 bases). This CDR3 spans 15 amino acids. Germline CDR1 reads LNHDA; CDR2 reads SQIVND (reference sequence). Trimming left V 6 bases short and J 5 bases short, with 17 bases between. CDR3 loop: CASRVRGTSDQPQHF. In DNA, the CDR3 is TGTGCCAGTAGAGTCCGGGGGACGAGTGATCAGCCCCAGCATTTT.

The chain employs TRBV5-1 and TRBJ2-7, with D unclear. Trimming left V 2 bases short and J 3 bases short, with 6 bases between. This CDR3 region has 12 residues. Germline-derived CDR1 and CDR2 are SGHRS and YFSETQ. The CDR3 reads CASSFNVYEQYF. DNA of the CDR3: TGCGCCAGCAGCTTTAACGTCTACGAGCAGTACTTC.

The chain employs TRBV4-3 and TRBJ1-6, with D hard to call. This CDR3 is built from 14 residues. Germline V gene data show CDR1 as LGHNA and CDR2 as YSLEER. Trimming removed 2 bases from V and 3 bases from J, with 5 bases in between. CDR3 nucleotide sequence: TGCGCCAGCAGCCAAAATTACTATAATTCACCCCTCCACTTT. Translating gives CASSQNYYNSPLHF.

This clone was seen only a few times. This chain uses TRBV6-6 with TRBJ2-3; 8 bases are shared with TRBD2. J was trimmed by 5 bases and V by 0 bases; bases with no gene match: 7. This CDR3 has 16 residues. The V gene's germline CDR1 is MNHNY and CDR2 SVGAGI (reference sequence). CDR3 in DNA: TGTGCCAGCAGTTACTCCTCCGGGACTAGGGAAGATACGCAGTATTTT. Translation gives CASSYSSGTREDTQYF.